These 20 T cell receptor beta chains were sequenced from one sample in a study of early T cells in non-severe SARS-CoV-2 infection. TCRdb independently ran MiXCR on the 5' RACE reads; one entry per CDR3 protein. This sample yields 70,000 or so distinct CDR3 sequences, of which under 15% are seen a single time; about 1.3% belongs to the top ten. What was sequenced was whole blood. The receptors stem from an adult who was a healthcare worker with PCR-confirmed SARS-CoV-2 infection or an uninfected control (not recorded which).

The chain recombines TRBV10-3 with TRBJ2-3, with D maybe TRBD2 (5 bases). Trimming shortened V by 6 bases and J by 4 bases, and 23 bases separated the two germline ends. The CDR3 totals 17 residues. In germline, CDR1 is ENHRY, CDR2 SYGVKD. DNA for the CDR3: TGTGCCATCAGCCCCCGAGGGTCAGTCACGGCTTCAGATACGCAGTATTTT. Translation: CAISPRGSVTASDTQYF.

At least ten counts were recorded for this clonotype. This chain links TRBV28 with TRBJ2-1; D may be TRBD1 (6 bases). CDR1 is MDHEN, CDR2 SYDVKM, per germline. Trimming took 5 bases from V and 3 from J, leaving 17 bases between them. This CDR3 spans 16 amino acids. CDR3 residues: CASSPLRGVGYNEQFF. CDR3 bases: TGTGCCAGCAGTCCCCTCAGGGGAGTTGGCTACAATGAGCAGTTCTTC.

The sample holds many counts of this clonotype. The CDR3 DNA reads TGCAGTGCTAGAGTTCGGTATGCTAGCACAGATACGCAGTATTTT. Encoded protein: CSARVRYASTDTQYF. The rearrangement links TRBV20-1 to TRBJ2-3, with D hard to call. This CDR3 region has 15 residues. Looked up from germline, CDR1 is DFQATT and CDR2 is SNEGSKA (reference sequence). Trimming left V 1 base short and J 0 bases short, with 11 bases between.

The V call is TRBV6-1, the J call TRBJ2-2; possibly TRBD1 for D (8 bases). V was trimmed by 7 bases and J by 1 base, leaving 19 bases between them. The CDR3 loop spans 17 amino acids. The V gene's germline CDR1 is MNHNS and CDR2 SASEGT. The CDR3 sequence is CASTSRSGTGNTGELFF. DNA of the CDR3: TGTGCCAGCACGTCCCGAAGCGGGACAGGGAACACCGGGGAGCTGTTTTTT.

This clonotype was counted a few times. The V and J genes are TRBV29-1 and TRBJ2-7; either TRBD1 or TRBD2 may supply D (6 bases each). The germline gives CDR1 SQVTM, CDR2 ANQGSEA. V was clipped by 4 bases and J by 9 bases, with 19 bases between them. CDR3 length equals 13 residues. This CDR3 reads CSVVRTAGLGQYF. The DNA for the CDR3 is TGCAGCGTTGTCCGGACAGCGGGCCTGGGGCAGTACTTC.

Ten or more counts support this clonotype. The rearrangement links TRBV7-2 to TRBJ2-3; D is ambiguous. V was pared by 0 bases and J by 5 bases, with 0 bases between. Per germline, CDR1 SGHTA and CDR2 FQGNSA. The CDR3 consists of 11 residues. CDR3 loop: CASSLADTQYF. As DNA, the CDR3 is TGTGCCAGCAGCTTAGCAGATACGCAGTATTTT.

The CDR3 bases are TGTGCCAGCAGCACCCGGGACCTTGATACGCAGTATTTT. Translated, it gives CASSTRDLDTQYF. The V and J genes are TRBV7-2 and TRBJ2-3; D is perhaps TRBD1 or TRBD2 (5 bases each). CDR1 and CDR2 from the germline V gene are SGHTA and FQGNSA. There are 13 residues in the CDR3. Trimming stripped 5 bases from V and 6 bases from J, with 12 bases between.

This clonotype has ten or more counts. The chain links TRBV4-2 to TRBJ1-6; 9 bases align to TRBD1. The CDR3 extends over 16 amino acids. Germline CDR1 reads LGHNA; CDR2 reads YNFKEQ. Trimming cost V 1 base and J 8 bases; bases outside gene matches: 6. The CDR3 sequence is CASSQGLDRGDSPLHF. DNA of the CDR3: TGTGCCAGCAGCCAAGGACTAGACAGGGGGGATTCACCCCTCCACTTT.

The sample holds many counts of this clonotype. The chain uses TRBV6-2 or TRBV6-3 and TRBJ2-4; D possibly matches TRBD1 or TRBD2 (5 bases each). The ends were cut back, 8 bases at V and 0 bases at J, with 32 bases in the middle. CDR1 is MNHEY and CDR2 is SVGEGT in the germline V gene. The CDR3 covers 21 residues. In DNA, the CDR3 is TGTGCCAGCCTAAAGCAAACCTCGAGGGACGCGGATGGTAAAGCCAAAAACATTCAGTACTTC. It encodes CASLKQTSRDADGKAKNIQYF.

This clonotype was observed many times. The chain carries TRBV29-1 and TRBJ2-3; D uncertain. The germline CDR1 and CDR2 sequences are SQVTM and ANQGSEA. The CDR3 has 16 residues. Trimming left V 3 bases short and J 4 bases short, with 20 bases between. The CDR3 region has the DNA TGCAGCGTTGAGTTACGTGGATGGATTGTTGCAGATACGCAGTATTTT. Protein sequence: CSVELRGWIVADTQYF.

This clonotype was counted a few times. The chain carries TRBV29-1 and TRBJ2-5, with no clear D. The CDR3 runs to 11 residues. V lost 5 bases and J lost 4, with 8 bases in between. From germline, CDR1 is SQVTM and CDR2 ANQGSEA. CDR3 sequence: CSVLRGETQYF. The CDR3 region has the DNA TGCAGCGTTCTACGAGGAGAGACCCAGTACTTC.

This clonotype was observed at least ten times. The CDR3 coding sequence is TGTGCCACCCAAAACCGAGGGGCGGGTCGGACAGATACGCAGTATTTT. Protein product: CATQNRGAGRTDTQYF. V gene TRBV24-1 combines with J gene TRBJ2-3, with D tentatively TRBD1 or TRBD2 (5 bases each). Germline V gene data show CDR1 as KGHDR and CDR2 as SFDVKD. This CDR3 is 16 amino acids long. Deletions cut 9 bases from V and 3 bases from J, with 21 bases between.

Many counts were recorded for this clonotype. V is TRBV2 and J is TRBJ1-5, with a weak D call TRBD1 (5 bases). The CDR3 is 14 amino acids. Germline assignment: CDR1 SNHLY and CDR2 FYNNEI. V was pared by 6 bases and J by 5 bases, with 14 bases between. CDR3 nucleotides: TGTGCCAGCAGAACCCGGGGGGATGATCAGCCCCAGCATTTT. Protein product: CASRTRGDDQPQHF.

This clonotype was counted at least ten times. This chain joins TRBV21-1 and TRBJ2-4; the table calls TRBD1, which could not be checked here. TRBV21-1 has pseudogene status. CDR3 length: 14 residues. In DNA form, the CDR3 reads TGTGCCAGCAGCAAGATGGATAGGGGAGACATTCAGTACTTC. Translating it yields CASSKMDRGDIQYF.

This clonotype was seen at least ten times. The chain links TRBV3-1 to TRBJ1-1; 10 bases match TRBD1. CDR3 size: 14 residues. Germline loops: CDR1 LGHDT, CDR2 YNNKEL (reference sequence). The trim removed 1 base at V and 6 bases at J, leaving 2 bases unmatched. CDR3 nucleotides: TGTGCCAGCAGCCAAGCCGACAGGGGGCCTGAAGCTTTCTTT. Amino acid sequence: CASSQADRGPEAFF.

This clonotype was detected many times. The chain employs TRBV7-2 and TRBJ2-4; D is ambiguous. CDR3 length equals 15 residues. V lost 0 bases to trimming and J lost 2 bases, with 8 bases between them. Germline assignment: CDR1 SGHTA and CDR2 FQGNSA. In DNA form, the CDR3 reads TGTGCCAGCAGCTTAGCAACGGCTTCCAAAAACATTCAGTACTTC. Translated, it gives CASSLATASKNIQYF.

There are many counts of this clonotype. This sequence joins TRBV29-1 and TRBJ1-2; D call uncertain. The CDR3 sequence is 12 residues long. Trimming shortened V by 4 bases and J by 4 bases, and 10 bases separated the two germline ends. CDR1 and CDR2 (germline): SQVTM, ANQGSEA. CDR3 coding DNA: TGCAGCGTTGGAACAGAAACCTATGGCTACACCTTC. This gives the protein CSVGTETYGYTF.

This clonotype is a singleton in its sample. The chain combines TRBV27 with TRBJ2-1; D is uncertain. Between the trimmed V and J ends, which lost 4 bases and 0 bases, there was a span of 7 bases. This CDR3 is 14 amino acids long. The germline V gene encodes CDR1 MNHEY and CDR2 SMNVEV (reference sequence). The CDR3 region has the DNA TGTGCCAGCAGTTGGGTTAGCTCCTACAATGAGCAGTTCTTC. Amino acid sequence: CASSWVSSYNEQFF.

The chain combines TRBV2 with TRBJ2-1; TRBD2 agrees at 8 bases. V trimming: 1 base; J trimming: 14 bases; junction bases outside the gene matches: 7. CDR1 and CDR2 (germline): SNHLY, FYNNEI. This CDR3 comprises 13 residues. The CDR3 loop is CASSEEREGSKFF. In DNA, the CDR3 is TGTGCCAGCAGTGAAGAACGGGAGGGAAGTAAGTTCTTC.

This clonotype was counted at least ten times. The chain has TRBV29-1 and TRBJ2-7; tentative D call: TRBD1 (5 bases). There are 11 residues in the CDR3. The germline V and J ends were trimmed by 7 bases and 6 bases, with 13 bases remaining between them. The germline V gene has CDR1 SQVTM and CDR2 ANQGSEA. The CDR3: CSATLQGEQYF. Written as DNA, the CDR3 is TGCAGCGCTACCCTCCAGGGCGAGCAGTACTTC.